This TCR beta chain derives from a study of shared T cell receptors in the human thymus. Looked up from germline, CDR1 is SEHNR and CDR2 is FQNEAQ (reference sequence). CDR3 length equals 13 residues. With V trimmed by 11 bases and J by 4 bases, 9 bases remained unmatched. Profiled with immunoSEQ multiplex PCR; TCRdb holds only in-frame clones, not every one. The sample lists 550,000 to 800,000 clones; roughly 85% were seen once. The data also belong to a second study, concerning human thymus T cells. That source reports: The people who donated were healthy Finnish babies having corrective surgery for congenital heart defects. From resections taken during corrective heart surgery, the thymus tissue was obtained. Thymic and blood repertoires showed apparently biased V and J gene usage.

The chain uses TRBV7-9 and TRBJ1-1; 8 bases line up with TRBD1. Sample: thymocytes. This sequence originates from a girl in the first two years of life with a congenital heart defect. The CDR3 coding sequence is TGTGCCGTCGGGGTCGGACAGGGCACTGAAGCTTTCTTT. Translating it yields CAVGVGQGTEAFF.